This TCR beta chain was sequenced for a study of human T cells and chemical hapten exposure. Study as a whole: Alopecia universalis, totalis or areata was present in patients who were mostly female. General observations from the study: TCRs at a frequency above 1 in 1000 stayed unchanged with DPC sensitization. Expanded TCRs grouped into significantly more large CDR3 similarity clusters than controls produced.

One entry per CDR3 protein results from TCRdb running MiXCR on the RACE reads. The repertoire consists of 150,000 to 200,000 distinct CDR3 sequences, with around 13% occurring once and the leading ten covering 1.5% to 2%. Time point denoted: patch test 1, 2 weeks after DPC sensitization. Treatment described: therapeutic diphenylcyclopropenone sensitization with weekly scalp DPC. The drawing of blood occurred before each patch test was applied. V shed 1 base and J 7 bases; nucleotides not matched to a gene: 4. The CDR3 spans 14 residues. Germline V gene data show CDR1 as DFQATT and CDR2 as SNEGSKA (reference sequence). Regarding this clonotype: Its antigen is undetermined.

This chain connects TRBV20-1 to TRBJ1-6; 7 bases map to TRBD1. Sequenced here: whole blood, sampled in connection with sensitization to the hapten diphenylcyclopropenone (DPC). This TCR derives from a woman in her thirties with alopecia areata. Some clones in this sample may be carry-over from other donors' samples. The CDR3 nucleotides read TGCAGTGCTAGAGCCGGGACAGTAAATTCACCCCTCCACTTT. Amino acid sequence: CSARAGTVNSPLHF.